A single sample is the source of the 15 T cell receptor beta chains below, sequenced in a study of read filtering for tumor transcriptome and immune sequencing. The library was built from 400 to 500 ng RNA with molecular barcoded adaptors for alpha/delta and beta/gamma chains. MiXCR, applied by TCRdb to the reads, yields one record per CDR3 protein. The sample has 50,000 or so distinct CDR3 sequences, about an eighth seen once. Input material: a population of CD138-negative cells sorted from bone marrow. These receptors originate from a donor aged 40 or older with multiple myeloma.

This clonotype was seen at least ten times. The rearrangement joins TRBV5-6 to TRBJ2-2; TRBD2 might be the D (7 bases). Germline V gives CDR1 SGHDT, CDR2 YYEEEE. The germline V and J ends were trimmed by 2 bases and 3 bases, with 11 bases remaining between them. The CDR3 runs 15 residues. CDR3 sequence reads: CASSFGGGDTGELFF. The DNA of the CDR3 is TGTGCCAGCAGCTTCGGAGGGGGGGACACCGGGGAGCTGTTTTTT.

This clonotype was detected ten times or more. The V and J genes are TRBV28 and TRBJ1-1, with a weak D call TRBD1 (5 bases). From germline, CDR1 is MDHEN and CDR2 SYDVKM. V lost 7 bases to trimming and J lost 6 bases, with 12 bases between them. CDR3 length equals 12 residues. This chain's CDR3 is CASNERGAEAFF. The CDR3 DNA reads TGTGCCAGCAACGAGCGAGGGGCTGAAGCTTTCTTT. The complete variable domain, with remaining parts taken from reference TRBV28 and TRBJ1-1, reads DVKVTQSSRYLVKRTGEKVFLECVQDMDHENMFWYRQDPGLGLRLIYFSYDVKMKEKGDIPEGYSVSREKKERFSLILESASTNQTSMYLCASNERGAEAFFGQGTRLTVV.

The sample holds many counts of this clonotype. V usage is TRBV4-1 and J usage is TRBJ2-3, with unresolved D. Trimming stripped 1 base from V and 2 bases from J, with 16 bases between. The CDR3 loop spans 17 amino acids. CDR1 and CDR2 from the germline V gene are MGHRA and YSYEKL. In nucleotides, the CDR3 is TGCGCCAGCAGCCAAGTAATTAACAGCCGTAACACAGATACGCAGTATTTT. The encoded protein is CASSQVINSRNTDTQYF.

For this clonotype: A clone one base away is much larger, so this may be a read error. The rearrangement uses TRBV7-9 and TRBJ2-7, with 9 bases that match TRBD2. This CDR3 is 12 amino acids long. In germline, CDR1 is SEHNR, CDR2 FQNEAQ (reference sequence). J gave up 7 bases and V 8 bases, and 6 bases lay outside the gene matches. CDR3 loop: CASGLAGREQYF. The CDR3 nucleotides read TGTGCCAGCGGGCTAGCGGGAAGGGAGCAGTACTTC.

This clonotype was found many times. This chain uses TRBV7-2 with TRBJ2-7; the match to TRBD2 covers 9 bases. The CDR3 sequence is 16 residues long. J gave up 3 bases and V 0 bases, and 6 bases lay outside the gene matches. Germline CDR1 SGHTA, CDR2 FQGNSA. CDR3 amino acids: CASSLAVSSGIYEQYF. Here the CDR3 DNA reads TGTGCCAGCAGCTTAGCTGTTTCTAGCGGGATCTACGAGCAGTACTTC. Full variable domain (remainder filled in from reference TRBV7-2 and TRBJ2-7): GAGVSQSPSNKVTEKGKDVELRCDPISGHTALYWYRQSLGQGLEFLIYFQGNSAPDKSGLPSDRFSAERTGGSVSTLTIQRTQQEDSAVYLCASSLAVSSGIYEQYFGPGTRLTVT.

This clonotype was seen many times. The V gene is TRBV11-2, the J gene TRBJ2-3; perhaps D is TRBD1 or TRBD2 (6 bases each). The CDR3 totals 14 residues. Trimming took off 5 bases at V and 6 bases at J, with 15 bases between the two ends. In germline, CDR1 is SGHAT, CDR2 FQNNGV. In DNA form, the CDR3 reads TGTGCCAGCAGCACAGGGACTCCCGTGGATACGCAGTATTTT. The encoded protein is CASSTGTPVDTQYF.

This clonotype showed up many times. The V and J genes are TRBV19 and TRBJ2-6; D is unclear. This CDR3 is built from 16 residues. Trimming took 7 bases from V and 2 from J, leaving 15 bases between them. Per the germline V gene, CDR1 is LNHDA and CDR2 is SQIVND (reference sequence). DNA of the CDR3: TGTGCCAGTACCCCTCAGAGAGGACCTGGGGCCAACGTCCTGACTTTC. Translation: CASTPQRGPGANVLTF.

A word on this clonotype: With only one base between it and a far larger clone, this is likely a read error. The chain has TRBV7-9 and TRBJ2-1, with 9 bases aligning to TRBD2. The CDR3 has 14 amino acids. From germline, CDR1 is SEHNR and CDR2 FQNEAQ (reference sequence). J lost 10 bases, V lost 4 bases, and 8 bases had no gene match. The CDR3 protein is CASSYGTSMEEQFF. In DNA form, the CDR3 reads TGTGCCAGCAGCTACGGGACTAGCATGGAAGAGCAGTTCTTC.

The sample holds many counts of this clonotype. This sequence joins TRBV6-1 and TRBJ2-1; TRBD2 agrees at 7 bases. The CDR3 runs to 15 residues. Germline CDR1 is MNHNS and CDR2 is SASEGT. After removal of 8 bases from V and 9 bases from J, the junction contained 16 bases not matched to a gene. CDR3 region: CASFHAGAGLSEQFF. CDR3 DNA sequence: TGTGCCAGCTTTCACGCGGGAGCGGGGTTAAGTGAGCAGTTCTTC.

Sample share makes this clonotype medium-sized. The V call is TRBV10-3, the J call TRBJ2-1; perhaps D is TRBD1 or TRBD2 (5 bases each). Looked up from germline, CDR1 is ENHRY and CDR2 is SYGVKD. V dropped 3 bases and J dropped 4 bases, with 10 bases sitting between them. There are 14 residues in the CDR3. CDR3 DNA sequence: TGTGCCATCAGTGAAGAGGGGATTTACAATGAGCAGTTCTTC. It translates to CAISEEGIYNEQFF.

This clonotype was counted between two and nine times. It may be a read error: a sequence one base away is much more abundant. This chain joins TRBV15 and TRBJ2-5; 11 bases map to TRBD2. CDR1 is LNHNV, CDR2 YYDKDF, per germline (reference sequence). The CDR3 is 17 residues long. The CDR3 DNA sequence: TGTGCCACCGGCAGAGGGACTAGCGGAGAAAAACAAGAGACCCAGTACTTC. Translating gives CATGRGTSGEKQETQYF.

This clonotype showed up many times. The rearrangement uses TRBV5-1 and TRBJ2-3; TRBD1 agrees at 8 bases. Germline CDR1 is SGHRS and CDR2 is YFSETQ. The ends lost 4 bases at V and 2 bases at J; junction bases unmatched: 6. The CDR3 runs to 15 residues. The CDR3 is CASSTDRGPTDTQYF. CDR3 DNA sequence: TGCGCCAGCAGCACCGACAGGGGACCCACAGATACGCAGTATTTT.

This clonotype was detected many times. The chain uses TRBV29-1 and TRBJ2-7, with D hard to call. V lost 0 bases, J lost 0 bases, and 15 bases lay in between. The CDR3 covers 16 residues. In germline, CDR1 is SQVTM, CDR2 ANQGSEA. The chain's CDR3 is CSVEEGWVLTSYEQYF. The CDR3 DNA reads TGCAGCGTTGAAGAAGGATGGGTCCTTACCTCCTACGAGCAGTACTTC.

This clonotype was detected ten times or more. The chain couples TRBV7-9 to TRBJ2-4, with D hard to call. The CDR3 is 14 residues long. From germline, CDR1 is SEHNR and CDR2 FQNEAQ (reference sequence). Deletions cut 3 bases from V and 5 bases from J, with 11 bases between. The CDR3 loop reads CASSLQMGENIQYF. The CDR3 DNA sequence: TGTGCCAGCAGCTTGCAGATGGGTGAAAACATTCAGTACTTC.

This clonotype occurred many times. The rearrangement links TRBV13 to TRBJ1-1; D call uncertain. The CDR3 totals 15 residues. The germline V and J ends were trimmed by 1 base and 4 bases, with 13 bases remaining between them. The germline V gene has CDR1 PRHDT and CDR2 FYEKMQ (reference sequence). CDR3 nucleotide sequence: TGTGCCAGCAGCTTAGACCAAGGGATGAGCACTGAAGCTTTCTTT. Protein product: CASSLDQGMSTEAFF.